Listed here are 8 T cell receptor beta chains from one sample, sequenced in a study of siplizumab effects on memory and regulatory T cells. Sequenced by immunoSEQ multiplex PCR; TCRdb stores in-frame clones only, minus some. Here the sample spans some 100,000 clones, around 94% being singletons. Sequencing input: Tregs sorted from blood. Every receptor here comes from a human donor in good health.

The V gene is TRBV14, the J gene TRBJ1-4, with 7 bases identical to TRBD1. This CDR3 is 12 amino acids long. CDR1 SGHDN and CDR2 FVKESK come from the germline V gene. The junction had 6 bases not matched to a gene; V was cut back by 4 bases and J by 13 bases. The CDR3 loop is CASSPSDRALFF. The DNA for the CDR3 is TGTGCCAGCAGCCCGTCAGACAGGGCACTGTTTTTT.

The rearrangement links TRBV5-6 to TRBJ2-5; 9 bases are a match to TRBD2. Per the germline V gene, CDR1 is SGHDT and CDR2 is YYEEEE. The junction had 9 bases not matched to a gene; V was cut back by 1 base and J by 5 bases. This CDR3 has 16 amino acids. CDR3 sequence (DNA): TGTGCCAGCAGCTTGTTTGTAGCGGGAGTCCGGGAGACCCAGTACTTC. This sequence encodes CASSLFVAGVRETQYF. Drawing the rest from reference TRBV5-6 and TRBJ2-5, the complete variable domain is DAGVTQSPTHLIKTRGQQVTLRCSPKSGHDTVSWYQQALGQGPQFIFQYYEEEERQRGNFPDRFSGHQFPNYSSELNVNALLLGDSALYLCASSLFVAGVRETQYFGPGTRLLVL.

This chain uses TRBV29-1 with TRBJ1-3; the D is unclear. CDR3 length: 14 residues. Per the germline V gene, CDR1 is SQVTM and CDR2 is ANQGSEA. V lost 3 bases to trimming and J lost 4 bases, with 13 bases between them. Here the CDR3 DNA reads TGCAGCGTTGAGTTGAGAAGAACCGGAAACACCATATATTTT. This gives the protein CSVELRRTGNTIYF.

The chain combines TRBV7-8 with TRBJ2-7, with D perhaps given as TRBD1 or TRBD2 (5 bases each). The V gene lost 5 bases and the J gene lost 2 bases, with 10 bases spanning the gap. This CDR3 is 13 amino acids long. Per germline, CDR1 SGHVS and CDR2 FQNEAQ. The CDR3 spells CASSRDGAYEQYF. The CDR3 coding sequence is TGTGCCAGCAGCCGGGACGGAGCCTACGAGCAGTACTTC.

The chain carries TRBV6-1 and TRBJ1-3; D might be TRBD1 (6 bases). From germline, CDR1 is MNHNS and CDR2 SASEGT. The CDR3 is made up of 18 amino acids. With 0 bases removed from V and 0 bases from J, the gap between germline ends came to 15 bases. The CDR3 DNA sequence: TGTGCCAGCAGTGAAGCGCGGAGGACAGACCTCTCTGGAAACACCATATATTTT. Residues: CASSEARRTDLSGNTIYF.

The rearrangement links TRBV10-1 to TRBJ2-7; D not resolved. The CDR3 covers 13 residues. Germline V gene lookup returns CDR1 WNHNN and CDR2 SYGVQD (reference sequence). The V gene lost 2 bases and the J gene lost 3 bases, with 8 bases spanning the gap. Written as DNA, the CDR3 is TGCGCCAGCAGTGAGGGCAGCATCTACGAGCAGTACTTC. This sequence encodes CASSEGSIYEQYF.

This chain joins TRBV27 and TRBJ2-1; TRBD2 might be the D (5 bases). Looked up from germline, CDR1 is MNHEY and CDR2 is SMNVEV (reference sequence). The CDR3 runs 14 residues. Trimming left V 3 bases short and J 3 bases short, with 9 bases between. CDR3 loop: CASSFRTVYNEQFF. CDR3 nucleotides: TGTGCCAGCAGTTTTAGGACTGTCTACAATGAGCAGTTCTTC.

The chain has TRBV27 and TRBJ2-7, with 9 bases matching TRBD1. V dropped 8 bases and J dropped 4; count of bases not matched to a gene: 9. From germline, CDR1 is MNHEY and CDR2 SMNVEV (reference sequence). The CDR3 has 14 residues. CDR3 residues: CASRRTGARYEQYF. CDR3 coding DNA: TGTGCCAGCCGACGGACAGGGGCTCGGTACGAGCAGTACTTC.